Detailed here is one TCR beta chain. Its cognate antigen is unknown. Time point of the sample: week 3, after first cycle of checkpoint inhibitor. Blood was drawn before treatment and at week 3 after checkpoint blockade. Patients had no prior systemic cancer treatment, immunosuppressants or other active cancers. Germline loops: CDR1 SGHVS, CDR2 FQNEAQ. The CDR3 runs to 14 residues. V shed 1 base and J 4 bases; nucleotides not matched to a gene: 1. The data originate from a study of blood T cell dynamics during melanoma immunotherapy. TCRdb keeps only in-frame clones here, not all; method: immunoSEQ multiplex PCR. Found here are about 8,000 clones, roughly 77% of them singletons; the top ten hold roughly 15%. Whole-study findings and limits: It remained unknown if the driving T cell clones were melanoma-specific.

Sequences were derived from blood, sampled from a patient treated with checkpoint blockade. This TCR was recovered from a human donor with melanoma. The chain employs TRBV7-8 and TRBJ1-1, with 9 positions matching TRBD1. CDR3 sequence: CASSLGTGATEAFF. The CDR3 DNA reads as TGTGCCAGCAGCTTAGGGACAGGGGCCACTGAAGCTTTCTTT.